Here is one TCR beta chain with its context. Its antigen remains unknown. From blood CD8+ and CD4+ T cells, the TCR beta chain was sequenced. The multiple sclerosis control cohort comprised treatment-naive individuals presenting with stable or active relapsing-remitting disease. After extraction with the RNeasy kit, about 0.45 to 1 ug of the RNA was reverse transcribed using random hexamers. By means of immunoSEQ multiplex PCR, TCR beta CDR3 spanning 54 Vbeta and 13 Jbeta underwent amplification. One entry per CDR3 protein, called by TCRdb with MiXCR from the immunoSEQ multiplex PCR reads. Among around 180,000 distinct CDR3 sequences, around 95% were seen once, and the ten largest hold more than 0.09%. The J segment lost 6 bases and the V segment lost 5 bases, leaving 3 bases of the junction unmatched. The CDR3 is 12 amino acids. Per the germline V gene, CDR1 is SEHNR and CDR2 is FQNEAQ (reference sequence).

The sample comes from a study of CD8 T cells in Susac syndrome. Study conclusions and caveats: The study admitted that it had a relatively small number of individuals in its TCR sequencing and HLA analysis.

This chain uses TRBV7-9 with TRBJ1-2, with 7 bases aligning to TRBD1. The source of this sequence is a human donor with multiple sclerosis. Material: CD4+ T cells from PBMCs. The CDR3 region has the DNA TGTGCCAGCAGCGTCGACAGGGATGGCTACACCTTC. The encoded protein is CASSVDRDGYTF. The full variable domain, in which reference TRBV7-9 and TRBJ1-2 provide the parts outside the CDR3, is DTGVSQNPRHKITKRGQNVTFRCDPISEHNRLYWYRQTLGQGPEFLTYFQNEAQLEKSRLLSDRFSAERPKGSFSTLEIQRTEQGDSAMYLCASSVDRDGYTFGSGTRLTVV.